This T cell receptor (beta chain) was identified in a study of shared clonotypes between healthy human individuals. Broader study findings: It was observed that roughly 4.8% of naive CD4 clonotypes were shared across a handful of donors. What naive subsets generally showed was a larger estimated richness than memory subsets showed. Sequencing depth was expected to influence donor clonotype sharing.

For every subset, genomic DNA was evenly distributed across several immunoSEQ plates. Assay: immunoSEQ multiplex PCR; the TCRdb copy retains only in-frame clones and omits some. The sample has a few million clones, around 95% seen once. The naive CD8 fraction comprised CD45RO-negative cells positively selected for CCR7 and excluded terminally differentiated effector memory CD45RA+ cells. The germline V gene has CDR1 SGHKS and CDR2 YYEKEE (reference sequence). Trimming stripped 4 bases from V and 2 bases from J, with 13 bases between. CDR3 length: 15 residues. Turning to this clone: Its specificity is not known.

The sequence was obtained from a man between 18 and 29 years old in good health. Some clones in this sample may be carry-over from other donors' samples. The sample taken for sequencing was naive CD8+ T cells from PBMCs. The V gene is TRBV5-5, the J gene TRBJ1-5; D is unclear. The CDR3 loop is CASSPRPKGNQPQHF. The CDR3 coding sequence is TGTGCCAGCAGCCCCCGGCCCAAGGGCAATCAGCCCCAGCATTTT.